These 11 T cell receptor beta chains share one sample of origin, sequenced in a study of shared clonotypes between healthy human individuals. Libraries were prepared by immunoSEQ multiplex PCR; TCRdb keeps only in-frame clonotypes and omits some of them. The profile shows a few million clones, just over 90% of them singletons. The specimen sequenced was naive CD4+ T cells sorted from blood. Described subset: CD45RA+ positively selected. The receptors derive from a man between 18 and 29 years old in good health.

With respect to this clone: Other DNA sequences in the sample encode the same CDR3. The chain has TRBV28 and TRBJ1-1, with a possible D match to TRBD1 (6 bases). Trimming pared 2 bases from V and 1 base from J, leaving 11 bases between. The CDR3 loop spans 15 amino acids. Germline CDR1 and CDR2: MDHEN and SYDVKM. The CDR3 protein is CASSLGGPGNTEAFF. CDR3 nucleotide sequence: TGTGCCAGCAGTTTAGGGGGCCCCGGGAACACTGAAGCTTTCTTT.

The chain is built from TRBV5-1 and TRBJ1-1; D possibly corresponds to TRBD1 (5 bases). Trimming stripped 4 bases from V and 7 bases from J, with 14 bases between. The CDR3 is made up of 13 amino acids. Germline V gives CDR1 SGHRS, CDR2 YFSETQ. The CDR3 reads CASSGNPGFEAFF. The DNA for the CDR3 is TGCGCCAGCAGCGGGAATCCAGGGTTTGAAGCTTTCTTT.

Note on this clone: The sample contains more than one DNA sequence encoding this CDR3. The chain recombines TRBV9 with TRBJ2-6; D is unresolved. There are 15 residues in the CDR3. V lost 0 bases and J lost 0, with 4 bases in between. Germline V CDR1 and CDR2: SGDLS, YYNGEE. DNA of the CDR3: TGTGCCAGCAGCGTAGTTGTCTCTGGGGCCAACGTCCTGACTTTC. Translated, it gives CASSVVVSGANVLTF.

Regarding this clone: The same CDR3 arises from other DNA sequences in this sample as well. The chain combines TRBV6-5 with TRBJ1-5; D unresolved. Germline CDR1 reads MNHEY; CDR2 reads SVGAGI. This CDR3 comprises 13 residues. V was shortened by 0 bases and J by 0 bases, with 0 bases between the two germline ends. The CDR3 is CASSYSSNQPQHF. CDR3 sequence (DNA): TGTGCCAGCAGTTACTCTAGCAATCAGCCCCAGCATTTT.

The chain combines TRBV6-4 with TRBJ2-2, with D unresolved. The V gene's germline CDR1 is MRHNA and CDR2 SNTAGT. V gave up 0 bases and J gave up 2 bases, with 10 bases separating them. The CDR3 runs to 16 residues. Written as DNA, the CDR3 is TGTGCCAGCAGTGACTCCGCGACTCTCAACACCGGGGAGCTGTTTTTT. Translated, it gives CASSDSATLNTGELFF.

This clone was counted once. The chain links TRBV10-2 to TRBJ2-3; 9 positions match TRBD1. The CDR3 spans 15 residues. The V segment lost 2 bases and the J segment 6 bases; nucleotides outside the gene matches: 6. Germline CDR1 is WSHSY and CDR2 is SAAADI. The CDR3 region has the DNA TGCGCCAGCAGTGAGCTCGGGACAGGGCCGGATACGCAGTATTTT. It is translated as CASSELGTGPDTQYF.

V usage is TRBV18 and J usage is TRBJ2-3; 12 nucleotides agree with TRBD2. The CDR3 loop spans 16 amino acids. V lost 3 bases and J lost 2; bases outside the gene matches: 3. CDR1 and CDR2 (germline): KGHSH, LQKENI. CDR3 in DNA: TGTGCCAGCTCACCTACTAGCGGGGGGCTCACAGATACGCAGTATTTT. Translation gives CASSPTSGGLTDTQYF.

The chain links TRBV29-1 to TRBJ2-1; D unclear. Germline values: CDR1 SQVTM, CDR2 ANQGSEA. There are 9 residues in the CDR3. V was cut by 7 bases and J by 7 bases, with 5 bases left in between. In DNA, the CDR3 is TGCAGCGCACCGAATGAGCAGTTCTTC. Translating gives CSAPNEQFF.

The chain employs TRBV9 and TRBJ1-2, with a possible D match to TRBD1 (5 bases). The CDR3 runs 16 residues. V gave up 3 bases and J gave up 5 bases, with 20 bases separating them. From germline, CDR1 is SGDLS and CDR2 YYNGEE. The CDR3 is CASSARGILLPYGYTF. CDR3 bases: TGTGCCAGCAGCGCGAGGGGCATTCTCCTACCTTATGGCTACACCTTC.

J is TRBJ2-7 and V is TRBV19; perhaps TRBD2 as D (5 bases). Germline CDR1 is LNHDA and CDR2 is SQIVND (reference sequence). V was pared by 5 bases and J by 4 bases, with 18 bases between. The CDR3 has 15 residues. The CDR3 is CASSPDQPRTYEQYF. In nucleotides, the CDR3 is TGTGCCAGTAGTCCCGACCAACCCCGGACTTACGAGCAGTACTTC. Full variable domain (rest looked up from reference TRBV19 and TRBJ2-7): DGGITQSPKYLFRKEGQNVTLSCEQNLNHDAMYWYRQDPGQGLRLIYYSQIVNDFQKGDIAEGYSVSREKKESFPLTVTSAQKNPTAFYLCASSPDQPRTYEQYFGPGTRLTVT.

On this clone: A much larger clone differs from this one at a single base, so this may be a read error. This chain uses TRBV11-3 with TRBJ2-5, with D unclear. The germline gives CDR1 SGHNT, CDR2 YENEEA. Trimming removed 3 bases at V and 2 bases at J, with 1 base between. The CDR3 totals 11 residues. The CDR3 region is CASSFQETQYF. The DNA for the CDR3 is TGTGCCAGCAGCTTTCAAGAGACCCAGTACTTC.